The 29 T cell receptor beta chains below come from one sample, sequenced in a study of T-cell reconstitution after alpha-beta-depleted transplantation in children (dated by TCRdb to the mid-2010s). Receptors were amplified or captured by PCR. Sequenced using an Illumina HiSeq 2500. TCR libraries were prepared with molecular barcoding, using unique molecular identifiers to normalize TCRbeta repertoire quantification. In TCRdb, the public reads were trimmed at Q25 with fastp and aligned with MiXCR, with productive beta chains retained. Records with the same CDR3 protein are collapsed into one entry carrying the most frequent genes and DNA. For this sample the table gives 83,000 or so distinct CDR3 sequences, of which roughly 8% were detected only once. The ten largest clones add up to just under 7% of the sample. The sample was PBMCs from the stem cell graft donor, taken from the stem cell graft. The receptor source for this set is a human donor who donated a stem cell graft to a child with congenital amegakaryocytic thrombocytopenia.

The table lists this clonotype with many counts. The chain uses TRBV29-1 and TRBJ1-2, with D maybe TRBD1 (5 bases). With 4 bases removed from V and 0 bases from J, the gap between germline ends came to 6 bases. Looked up from germline, CDR1 is SQVTM and CDR2 is ANQGSEA. The CDR3 is made up of 12 amino acids. The CDR3 DNA is TGCAGCGTTGGGGACCCTAACTATGGCTACACCTTC. Translating gives CSVGDPNYGYTF.

This clonotype appeared many times. This sequence joins TRBV5-1 and TRBJ1-5; 9 bases line up with TRBD1. Germline CDR1 SGHRS, CDR2 YFSETQ. With 2 bases clipped from V and 3 bases from J, the junction kept 6 bases outside the gene matches. There are 16 residues in the CDR3. CDR3 region: CASSFTGTGINQPQHF. For the CDR3, the DNA is TGCGCCAGCAGCTTCACCGGGACAGGGATCAATCAGCCCCAGCATTTT.

This clonotype was detected ten times or more. The chain combines TRBV12-3 or TRBV12-4 with TRBJ2-1, with D possibly called TRBD1 or TRBD2 (5 bases each). Deletions cut 8 bases from V and 5 bases from J, with 16 bases between. The CDR3 is made up of 14 amino acids. CDR3 nucleotide sequence: TGTGCCAGCCTGGGGGAGAGGGCTAACAATGAGCAGTTCTTC. Translation: CASLGERANNEQFF.

This clonotype was detected ten times or more. The J gene is TRBJ2-7, the V gene TRBV29-1, with D perhaps TRBD2 (6 bases). V gave up 4 bases and J gave up 2 bases, with 12 bases separating them. The germline V gene encodes CDR1 SQVTM and CDR2 ANQGSEA. The CDR3 has 13 residues. For the CDR3, the DNA is TGCAGCGTTGTCAGGGACTTTCCCTACGAGCAGTACTTC. Amino acid sequence: CSVVRDFPYEQYF.

This clonotype was recorded many times. This chain links TRBV20-1 with TRBJ1-4; D is uncertain. The CDR3 spans 14 residues. V was shortened by 0 bases and J by 4 bases, with 9 bases between the two germline ends. Germline V gene sequence: CDR1 DFQATT, CDR2 SNEGSKA (reference sequence). In DNA, the CDR3 is TGCAGTGCTAGAGATGTGTCATATAATGAAAAACTGTTTTTT. Its translation: CSARDVSYNEKLFF.

The table lists this clonotype with many counts. The chain uses TRBV12-3 or TRBV12-4 and TRBJ2-1, with 7 positions matching TRBD2. Germline trimming cut 7 bases from V and 3 bases from J; bases unmatched to any gene: 9. The CDR3 contains 15 residues. This CDR3 reads CASIKKGGGYNEQFF. The CDR3 region has the DNA TGTGCCAGCATCAAAAAGGGCGGGGGCTACAATGAGCAGTTCTTC.

This clonotype was counted at least ten times. The chain joins TRBV7-3 to TRBJ2-6, with a possible D match to TRBD1 (6 bases). Germline V gene sequence: CDR1 SGHTA, CDR2 FQGTGA. The V gene lost 4 bases and the J gene lost 0 bases, with 10 bases spanning the gap. The CDR3 totals 16 residues. The CDR3 bases are TGTGCCAGCAGCTCTTACAGGGACTCTGGGGCCAACGTCCTGACTTTC. It encodes CASSSYRDSGANVLTF.

The table lists this clonotype with many counts. The rearrangement links TRBV7-2 to TRBJ2-2; D not certain. Looked up from germline, CDR1 is SGHTA and CDR2 is FQGNSA. Trimming left V 6 bases short and J 5 bases short, with 4 bases between. The CDR3 consists of 11 residues. The CDR3 spells CASRETGELFF. In DNA, the CDR3 is TGTGCCAGCAGAGAGACCGGGGAGCTGTTTTTT.

This clonotype was counted at least ten times. The rearrangement uses TRBV12-3 or TRBV12-4 and TRBJ1-4; D is undetermined. This CDR3 spans 15 amino acids. The V and J ends lost 7 bases and 0 bases respectively, with 12 bases between them. The CDR3 here is CASNLRGATNEKLFF. The DNA of the CDR3 is TGTGCCAGCAACTTACGCGGGGCAACTAATGAAAAACTGTTTTTT.

This chain links TRBV7-9 with TRBJ1-2; D call uncertain. CDR3 size: 17 residues. The germline V and J ends were trimmed by 4 bases and 4 bases, with 22 bases remaining between them. Germline V CDR1 and CDR2: SEHNR, FQNEAQ (reference sequence). CDR3: CASSSGQVPRPSYGYTF. In DNA form, the CDR3 reads TGTGCCAGCAGCTCCGGGCAAGTACCACGACCCTCCTATGGCTACACCTTC.

This clonotype was counted at least ten times. The rearrangement joins TRBV12-3 or TRBV12-4 to TRBJ2-1; D gene unclear. The ends were cut back, 1 base at V and 10 bases at J, with 8 bases in the middle. The CDR3 is 12 residues long. CDR3 nucleotide sequence: TGTGCCAGCAGTTTAGGGGTAGGGGAGCAGTTCTTC. Translating it yields CASSLGVGEQFF.

In this sample, this clonotype turned up many times. J is TRBJ2-1 and V is TRBV15; no clear D gene. This CDR3 comprises 12 residues. Trimming took 1 base from V and 4 from J, leaving 2 bases between them. CDR1 and CDR2 (germline): LNHNV, YYDKDF (reference sequence). The CDR3 reads CATSRVYNEQFF. As DNA, the CDR3 is TGTGCCACCAGCAGAGTTTACAATGAGCAGTTCTTC.

This clonotype was detected many times. The chain combines TRBV4-3 with TRBJ2-6, with D possibly being TRBD1 (5 bases). The CDR3 is 17 residues long. The V gene's germline CDR1 is LGHNA and CDR2 YSLEER. The V end lost 0 bases, the J end lost 0 bases, and 9 bases lay between the germline ends. CDR3 sequence (DNA): TGCGCCAGCAGCCAAGAGGGGCACGGCTCTGGGGCCAACGTCCTGACTTTC. Translated, it gives CASSQEGHGSGANVLTF.

The sample holds many counts of this clonotype. The chain carries TRBV6-1 and TRBJ2-3; weak D call: TRBD1 (6 bases). Per the germline V gene, CDR1 is MNHNS and CDR2 is SASEGT. CDR3 length: 16 residues. Trimming cost V 10 bases and J 0 bases, with 20 bases left between them. The CDR3 DNA is TGTGCCACCGCGGACAGCGATACGACTAGCACAGATACGCAGTATTTT. This encodes CATADSDTTSTDTQYF.

This clonotype was detected many times. The chain employs TRBV10-3 and TRBJ1-1, with D perhaps matching TRBD1 (5 bases). V was clipped by 6 bases and J by 6 bases, with 17 bases between them. This CDR3 is 14 amino acids long. From germline, CDR1 is ENHRY and CDR2 SYGVKD. CDR3 residues: CAISPRGNQPEAFF. CDR3 nucleotide sequence: TGTGCCATCAGCCCGCGGGGGAACCAGCCTGAAGCTTTCTTT.

This clonotype has at least ten counts. This chain uses TRBV4-3 with TRBJ2-1; D is undetermined. CDR3 length equals 18 residues. The germline CDR1 and CDR2 sequences are LGHNA and YSLEER. V lost 3 bases to trimming and J lost 1 base, with 19 bases between them. CDR3 nucleotides: TGCGCCAGCAGCCAGGATAACAGCGCGGATCAGTCCTACAATGAGCAGTTCTTC. Translated: CASSQDNSADQSYNEQFF.

This clonotype was detected many times. This chain connects TRBV20-1 to TRBJ2-3; TRBD2 agrees at 8 bases. The CDR3 runs 15 residues. Per the germline V gene, CDR1 is DFQATT and CDR2 is SNEGSKA (reference sequence). Germline trimming cut 6 bases from V and 2 bases from J; bases unmatched to any gene: 10. This CDR3 reads CSAALSGGYTDTQYF. The CDR3 bases are TGCAGTGCGGCCCTGAGCGGGGGCTACACAGATACGCAGTATTTT.

This clonotype was found many times. V usage is TRBV20-1 and J usage is TRBJ2-5; D ambiguous. V lost 0 bases, J lost 0 bases, and 14 bases lay in between. The CDR3 length is 16 residues. CDR1 and CDR2 from the germline V gene are DFQATT and SNEGSKA (reference sequence). CDR3 nucleotide sequence: TGCAGTGCTAGAGATCAAGAAGCGTCCTACCAAGAGACCCAGTACTTC. Amino acids: CSARDQEASYQETQYF.

The genes are TRBV18 and TRBJ1-1; D not certain. CDR1 and CDR2 from the germline V gene are KGHSH and LQKENI. Between the trimmed V and J ends, which lost 6 bases and 1 base, there was a span of 15 bases. The CDR3 totals 15 residues. Written as DNA, the CDR3 is TGTGCCAGCTCTGCTGTGGTCTTAAAGAACACTGAAGCTTTCTTT. It codes for CASSAVVLKNTEAFF. Full variable domain (outside the CDR3, taken from reference TRBV18 and TRBJ1-1): NAGVMQNPRHLVRRRGQEARLRCSPMKGHSHVYWYRQLPEEGLKFMVYLQKENIIDESGMPKERFSAEFPKEGPSILRIQQVVRGDSAAYFCASSAVVLKNTEAFFGQGTRLTVV.

In this sample, this clonotype turned up many times. The V and J genes are TRBV5-1 and TRBJ1-2; D not resolved. The CDR3 loop spans 12 amino acids. V was cut by 2 bases and J by 8 bases, with 10 bases left in between. CDR1 is SGHRS and CDR2 is YFSETQ in the germline V gene. The CDR3 sequence: CASSFGEGGYTF. CDR3 in DNA: TGCGCCAGCAGCTTCGGGGAAGGGGGCTACACCTTC.

The sample holds many counts of this clonotype. The chain has TRBV9 and TRBJ2-7; 7 bases agree with TRBD2. J gave up 2 bases and V 1 base, and 9 bases lay outside the gene matches. The CDR3 length is 16 residues. CDR1 is SGDLS, CDR2 YYNGEE, per germline. The CDR3 DNA reads TGTGCCAGCAGCGTAAGTCCAGCGGGAACAACCTACGAGCAGTACTTC. Translating it yields CASSVSPAGTTYEQYF.

This clonotype was seen at least ten times. The V call is TRBV30, the J call TRBJ1-2, with TRBD1 as a possible D gene (6 bases). CDR3 length: 14 amino acids. CDR1 GTSNPN and CDR2 SVGIG come from the germline V gene (reference sequence). Between the trimmed V and J ends, which lost 3 bases and 4 bases, there was a span of 15 bases. DNA of the CDR3: TGTGCCTGGAGGAGCAGGGGAGTCAGCTATGGCTACACCTTC. Its translation: CAWRSRGVSYGYTF.

This clonotype was counted ten times or more. This sequence joins TRBV20-1 and TRBJ2-5; TRBD1 aligns across 7 bases. CDR3 size: 15 residues. V was clipped by 2 bases and J by 4 bases; unmatched bases: 10. Germline assignment: CDR1 DFQATT and CDR2 SNEGSKA (reference sequence). The CDR3 DNA sequence: TGCAGTGCTAGACCACTCGACAGGGATCGAGAGACCCAGTACTTC. Translated: CSARPLDRDRETQYF.

At least ten counts were recorded for this clonotype. The rearrangement links TRBV28 to TRBJ1-2; 9 bases fit TRBD1. This CDR3 region has 19 residues. V trimming: 2 bases; J trimming: 0 bases; junction bases outside the gene matches: 13. The germline V gene encodes CDR1 MDHEN and CDR2 SYDVKM. The CDR3 region has the DNA TGTGCCAGCAGTTTAGATTGGGGTGACAGGGGGGATTCTAACTATGGCTACACCTTC. Residues: CASSLDWGDRGDSNYGYTF.

At least ten counts were recorded for this clonotype. The rearrangement uses TRBV6-2 or TRBV6-3 and TRBJ2-2; D ambiguous. V lost 7 bases, J lost 7 bases, and 7 bases lay in between. The germline V gene has CDR1 MNHEY and CDR2 SVGEGT. This CDR3 is built from 11 residues. DNA of the CDR3: TGTGCCAGCAACAACGGCGGGGAGCTGTTTTTT. This translates into CASNNGGELFF.

This clonotype was observed many times. This chain connects TRBV2 to TRBJ1-1; no firm D call. CDR1 and CDR2 (germline): SNHLY, FYNNEI. V lost 7 bases and J 8 bases, leaving 11 bases between the germline ends. The CDR3 has 11 residues. The CDR3 spells CASIALEEAFF. The CDR3 DNA sequence: TGTGCCAGCATCGCCCTTGAAGAAGCTTTCTTT. Full variable domain (rest looked up from reference TRBV2 and TRBJ1-1): EPEVTQTPSHQVTQMGQEVILRCVPISNHLYFYWYRQILGQKVEFLVSFYNNEISEKSEIFDDQFSVERPDGSNFTLKIRSTKLEDSAMYFCASIALEEAFFGQGTRLTVV.

V and J are TRBV20-1 and TRBJ2-7, with a tentative D call TRBD1 (5 bases). Germline V lookup: CDR1 DFQATT, CDR2 SNEGSKA (reference sequence). V was clipped by 0 bases and J by 6 bases, with 15 bases between them. The CDR3 is 14 residues long. The DNA of the CDR3 is TGCAGTGCTAGAGATGATAAGGGTCAGGGCGAGCAGTACTTC. It translates to CSARDDKGQGEQYF.

This clonotype was found many times. V gene TRBV5-1 combines with J gene TRBJ1-4, with D hard to call. Trimming removed 0 bases at V and 0 bases at J, with 9 bases between. The germline V gene encodes CDR1 SGHRS and CDR2 YFSETQ. The CDR3 spans 16 residues. This CDR3 is CASSLDSGPTNEKLFF. CDR3 DNA sequence: TGCGCCAGCAGCTTGGACAGCGGACCAACTAATGAAAAACTGTTTTTT.

This clonotype occurred a few times. Here the CDR3 reads CSAPRGASPLHF. The CDR3 coding sequence is TGCAGTGCCCCTAGGGGGGCATCACCCCTCCACTTT. The chain links TRBV20-1 to TRBJ1-6; perhaps TRBD1 as D (6 bases). This CDR3 is built from 12 residues. In germline, CDR1 is DFQATT, CDR2 SNEGSKA (reference sequence). V was trimmed by 6 bases and J by 10 bases, leaving 13 bases between them.